This T cell receptor (beta chain) was recovered during a study of blood T cell repertoires in COVID-19. About the study: PBMCs, B-cell-depleted T cells, or T cells were the source of the cDNA or gDNA that made up the material.

Each participant's cohort was designated according to participant-reported clinical history. Someone with COVID-19 had been met by exposed participants within 2 weeks before study entry. TCRdb's copy holds only in-frame clones and misses some; the assay was immunoSEQ multiplex PCR. The sample has approximately 140,000 clones; roughly 84% are singletons. V lost 3 bases and J lost 3; bases outside the gene matches: 7. The CDR3 is 15 amino acids. The germline gives CDR1 KGHSH, CDR2 LQKENI. Sequencing was done on a sample of PBMCs or T cells enriched from blood (not recorded which). The sequence derives from a woman between 45 and 60 years old who had been exposed to COVID-19. V usage is TRBV18 and J usage is TRBJ2-5; 7 positions match TRBD1. CDR3 residues: CASSPGGQGEETQYF. The CDR3 DNA reads TGTGCCAGCTCACCCGGTGGGCAGGGGGAAGAGACCCAGTACTTC.